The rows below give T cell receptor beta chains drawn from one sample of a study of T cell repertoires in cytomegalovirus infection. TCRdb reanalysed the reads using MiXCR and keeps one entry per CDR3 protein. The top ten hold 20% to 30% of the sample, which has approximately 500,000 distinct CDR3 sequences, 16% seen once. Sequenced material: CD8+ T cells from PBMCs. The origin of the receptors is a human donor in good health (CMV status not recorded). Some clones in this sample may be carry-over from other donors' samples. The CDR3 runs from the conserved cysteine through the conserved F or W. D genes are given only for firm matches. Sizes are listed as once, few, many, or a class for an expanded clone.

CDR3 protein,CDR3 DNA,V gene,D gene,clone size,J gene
CASSFPSGAGGVFTDTQYF,TGTGCCAGCAGTTTCCCCTCGGGAGCGGGAGGGGTTTTCACAGATACGCAGTATTTT,TRBV28,TRBD2,many,TRBJ2-3
CASSTLAGTQETQYF,TGTGCCAGCAGTACTTTAGCGGGGACCCAAGAGACCCAGTACTTC,TRBV28,TRBD2,many,TRBJ2-5
CASTRGGYTEAFF,TGTGCCAGCACCAGAGGGGGTTATACTGAAGCTTTCTTT,TRBV5-4,-,many,TRBJ1-1
CASSESTGPDEKLFF,TGTGCCAGCAGTGAATCGACAGGGCCGGACGAAAAACTGTTTTTT,TRBV25-1,TRBD1,few,TRBJ1-4
CASSREAGLANEQFF,TGTGCCAGCAGCCGAGAAGCGGGCCTGGCCAATGAGCAGTTCTTC,TRBV4-2,-,many,TRBJ2-1
CASSITGSHEQYF,TGTGCCAGTAGTATAACAGGGAGCCACGAGCAGTACTTC,TRBV19,-,few,TRBJ2-7
CATRASGYYEQYF,TGTGCCACCCGCGCTAGCGGTTACTACGAGCAGTACTTC,TRBV27,TRBD2,many,TRBJ2-7
CASSISGTGADTQYF,TGTGCCAGCAGCATTAGCGGGACGGGCGCAGATACGCAGTATTTT,TRBV7-9,TRBD2,many,TRBJ2-3
CASSGSEWGTDTQYF,TGTGCCAGCAGTGGTAGCGAGTGGGGCACAGATACGCAGTATTTT,TRBV2,-,few,TRBJ2-3
CAISTGGLSPNQPQHF,TGTGCCATCAGCACAGGGGGCTTAAGCCCCAATCAGCCCCAGCATTTT,TRBV10-3,TRBD1,many,TRBJ1-5